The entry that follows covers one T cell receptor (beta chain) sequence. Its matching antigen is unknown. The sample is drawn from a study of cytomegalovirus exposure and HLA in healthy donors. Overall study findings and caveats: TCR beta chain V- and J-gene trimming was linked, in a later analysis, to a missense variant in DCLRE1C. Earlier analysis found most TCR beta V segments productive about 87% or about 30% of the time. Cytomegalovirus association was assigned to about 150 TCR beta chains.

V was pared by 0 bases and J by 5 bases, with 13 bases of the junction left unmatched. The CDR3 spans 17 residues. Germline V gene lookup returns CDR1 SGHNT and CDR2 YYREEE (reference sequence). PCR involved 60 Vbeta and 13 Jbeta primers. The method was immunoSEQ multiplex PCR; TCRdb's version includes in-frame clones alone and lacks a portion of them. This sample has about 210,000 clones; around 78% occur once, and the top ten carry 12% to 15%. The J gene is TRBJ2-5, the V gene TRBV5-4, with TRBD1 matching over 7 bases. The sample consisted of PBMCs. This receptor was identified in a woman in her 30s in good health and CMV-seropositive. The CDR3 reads CASSLAGGNLGQETQYF. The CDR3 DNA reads TGTGCCAGCAGCTTGGCCGGTGGAAACTTGGGACAGGAGACCCAGTACTTC.